This passage covers 28 T cell receptor beta chains from one sample sequenced in a study of T cell clonality in common variable immunodeficiency. Libraries were prepared by immunoSEQ multiplex PCR; TCRdb keeps only in-frame clonotypes and omits some of them. The repertoire consists of around 45,000 clones, none detected only once. Sequenced input: peripheral blood mononuclear cells. These receptors were taken from a person aged 18-70 years in good health.

A few counts support this clone. A read error may explain this, as a much larger clone is one base away. The CDR3 end falls 3 residues outside the read, so it is completed with the germline J gene. The chain combines TRBV20-1 with TRBJ2-3, with 7 bases matching TRBD2. Germline CDR1 is DFQATT and CDR2 is SNEGSKA (reference sequence). The CDR3 runs 17 residues. CDR3 DNA (partial): TGCAGTGCTAGAGATCGGGATTGGCGGGGGTTACGGGATGCG. Protein: CSARDRDWRGLRDA. From start to end, the CDR3 is CSARDRDWRGLRDAQYF.

This clone was detected many times. The read ends 3 residues shy of where the CDR3 ends; the end is completed using the germline J gene. V usage is TRBV19 and J usage is TRBJ1-6; weak D call: TRBD1 (5 bases). Germline V CDR1 and CDR2: LNHDA, SQIVND (reference sequence). Trimming stripped 7 bases from V and 0 bases from J, with 7 bases between. This CDR3 is 14 amino acids long. CDR3 bases read: TGTGCCAGTAAGGGGAGCTCCTATAATTCACCC. It is translated as CASKGSSYNSP. The whole CDR3 protein is CASKGSSYNSPLHF.

This clone was seen at least ten times. The read halts 3 residues ahead of the CDR3 end, with the missing end drawn from the germline J gene. This sequence joins TRBV6-2 or TRBV6-3 and TRBJ1-1; maybe TRBD1 (5 bases). CDR1 and CDR2 from the germline V gene are MNHEY and SVGEGT. Trimming removed 6 bases from V and 5 bases from J, with 16 bases in between. The CDR3 extends over 14 amino acids. The DNA read from the CDR3 is TGTGCCAGCAGCCCCCCCCGAGGGGTTACTGAA. Translated, it gives CASSPPRGVTE. From start to end, the CDR3 is CASSPPRGVTEAFF.

This clone showed up many times. The read terminates 3 residues before the CDR3 end, so the remaining end is supplied by the germline J gene. The chain joins TRBV7-8 to TRBJ1-6; 7 nucleotides match TRBD1. This CDR3 has 18 amino acids. The ends lost 3 bases at V and 3 bases at J; junction bases unmatched: 11. In germline, CDR1 is SGHVS, CDR2 FQNEAQ. CDR3 residues: CASSFQGGRSDYNSPLHF. The covered CDR3 bases are TGTGCCAGCAGCTTCCAGGGGGGCAGGTCAGACTATAATTCACCC.

This clone was counted many times. The read ends 3 residues before the CDR3 terminus; that terminus is restored from the germline J gene. The chain links TRBV20-1 to TRBJ2-5; 7 nucleotides line up with TRBD1. In germline, CDR1 is DFQATT, CDR2 SNEGSKA (reference sequence). Trimming took 3 bases from V and 4 from J; bases not matched to a gene: 2. The CDR3 contains 12 residues. CDR3 amino acids: CSASQGVETQYF. CDR3 DNA, as far as it was read: TGCAGTGCTAGTCAGGGGGTAGAGACC.

This clone occurred many times. The read is 3 residues too short to cover the CDR3 end, so that end is filled in from the germline J gene. The chain employs TRBV7-3 and TRBJ2-3; 11 nucleotides match TRBD2. The germline CDR1 and CDR2 sequences are SGHTA and FQGTGA. V dropped 5 bases and J dropped 4; count of bases not matched to a gene: 5. CDR3 length equals 15 residues. CDR3 protein: CASSEGTSGADTQYF. CDR3 DNA, as far as it was read: TGTGCCAGCAGCGAAGGGACTAGCGGTGCAGATACG. Together with reference TRBV7-3 and TRBJ2-3, the CDR3 gives the full variable domain: GAGVSQTPSNKVTEKGKYVELRCDPISGHTALYWYRQSLGQGPEFLIYFQGTGAADDSGLPNDRFFAVRPEGSVSTLKIQRTERGDSAVYLCASSEGTSGADTQYFGPGTRLTVL.

This clone showed up many times. The read falls 3 residues short of the CDR3 end, and the missing part is taken from the germline J gene. The J gene is TRBJ2-3, the V gene TRBV19; TRBD1 matches at 7 bases. The CDR3 spans 12 residues. Losses at the gene ends were 5 bases for V and 4 bases for J; bases not matched to a gene: 0. CDR1 and CDR2 (germline): LNHDA, SQIVND (reference sequence). The part of the CDR3 DNA that was read is TGTGCCAGTAGTCAGGGGGCAGATACG. Translated: CASSQGADT. The full-length CDR3 reads as CASSQGADTQYF.

This clone was recorded many times. The read ends 3 residues shy of where the CDR3 ends; the end is completed using the germline J gene. The genes are TRBV2 and TRBJ2-1; 10 bases agree with TRBD1. This CDR3 is 13 amino acids long. Germline V CDR1 and CDR2: SNHLY, FYNNEI. With V trimmed by 6 bases and J by 5 bases, 1 base remained unmatched. The CDR3 loop is CASRGTGDNEQFF. The CDR3 bases that were read are TGTGCCAGCAGGGGGACAGGGGACAATGAG. The full variable domain, rest sourced from reference TRBV2 and TRBJ2-1, is EPEVTQTPSHQVTQMGQEVILRCVPISNHLYFYWYRQILGQKVEFLVSFYNNEISEKSEIFDDQFSVERPDGSNFTLKIRSTKLEDSAMYFCASRGTGDNEQFFGPGTRLTVL.

This clone was seen repeatedly, ten times or more. The read stops 3 residues short of the end of the CDR3; the missing end is completed from the germline J gene. V is TRBV12-3 or TRBV12-4 and J is TRBJ1-2, with D possibly being TRBD1 (5 bases). This CDR3 has 12 residues. The V end lost 4 bases, the J end lost 3 bases, and 6 bases lay between the germline ends. CDR3 bases read: TGTGCCAGCAGTTCAGGGTACTATGGC. It codes for CASSSGYYG. The whole CDR3 is CASSSGYYGYTF.

This clone has ten or more counts. The CDR3 end is not reached by the read, which stops 3 residues before it; the germline J gene fills it in. V usage is TRBV5-4 and J usage is TRBJ2-2, with a possible D match to TRBD2 (6 bases). The V gene lost 4 bases and the J gene lost 10 bases, with 17 bases spanning the gap. CDR3 length equals 14 residues. CDR1 and CDR2 from the germline V gene are SGHNT and YYREEE (reference sequence). The CDR3 sequence is CASSARDGTLELFF. CDR3 DNA, as far as it was read: TGTGCCAGCAGCGCGAGAGACGGGACTCTGGAG.

This clone has a count of ten or more. The sequenced part of the CDR3 DNA is TGCAGAGGGACAGCCCCAGAATACGACTATGGC. This translates into CRGTAPEYDYG. The whole CDR3 is CRGTAPEYDYGYTF. V gene TRBV20-1 combines with J gene TRBJ1-2; 7 positions match TRBD1. The read ends 3 residues shy of where the CDR3 ends; the end is completed using the germline J gene. The CDR3 has 14 amino acids. Germline loops: CDR1 DFQATT, CDR2 SNEGSKA (reference sequence).

This clone was counted at least ten times. The read falls 3 residues short of the CDR3 end, and the missing part is taken from the germline J gene. The chain employs TRBV6-2 or TRBV6-3 and TRBJ2-6; D is uncertain. Germline CDR1 is MNHEY and CDR2 is SVGEGT. V gave up 3 bases and J gave up 4 bases, with 10 bases separating them. The CDR3 runs 15 residues. The CDR3 loop reads CASSYPPLGANVLTF. The sequenced part of the CDR3 DNA is TGTGCCAGCAGTTATCCCCCTCTGGGGGCCAACGTC.

This clone occurred many times. The read falls 3 residues short of the CDR3 end, and the missing part is taken from the germline J gene. The rearrangement links TRBV11-3 to TRBJ2-5, with 9 nucleotides matching TRBD1. Germline trimming cut 5 bases from V and 5 bases from J; bases unmatched to any gene: 9. The CDR3 sequence is 15 residues long. Germline loops: CDR1 SGHNT, CDR2 YENEEA. The CDR3 is CASSRSGTGRETQYF. The covered CDR3 bases are TGTGCCAGCAGCCGTTCCGGGACAGGGAGGGAGACC. Full variable domain (remainder filled in from reference TRBV11-3 and TRBJ2-5): EAGVVQSPRYKIIEKKQPVAFWCNPISGHNTLYWYLQNLGQGPELLIRYENEEAVDDSQLPKDRFSAERLKGVDSTLKIQPAELGDSAVYLCASSRSGTGRETQYFGPGTRLLVL.

This clone appeared many times. With the read ending 3 residues before the CDR3 end, the germline J gene is used to fill in that end. The chain has TRBV2 and TRBJ1-2; 8 bases agree with TRBD1. Trimming removed 8 bases from V and 7 bases from J; junction bases left unmatched: 3. The CDR3 sequence is 11 residues long. CDR1 and CDR2 from the germline V gene are SNHLY and FYNNEI. The CDR3 protein is CASGTGGGYTF. The CDR3 DNA, read in part, is TGTGCCAGCGGAACAGGGGGTGGC.

In regard to this clone: Sequencing ends 3 residues short of the CDR3 end; the germline J gene provides the rest. V gene TRBV2 combines with J gene TRBJ2-2; D possibly corresponds to TRBD2 (7 bases). CDR3 length: 17 amino acids. The germline V gene has CDR1 SNHLY and CDR2 FYNNEI. V dropped 7 bases and J dropped 3 bases, with 21 bases sitting between them. CDR3 in amino acids: CASIRRGGAVDTGELFF. Partial CDR3 DNA: TGTGCCAGCATCCGGAGGGGGGGGGCGGTGGACACCGGGGAG. Based on the CDR3 plus reference TRBV2 and TRBJ2-2, the full variable domain is EPEVTQTPSHQVTQMGQEVILRCVPISNHLYFYWYRQILGQKVEFLVSFYNNEISEKSEIFDDQFSVERPDGSNFTLKIRSTKLEDSAMYFCASIRRGGAVDTGELFFGEGSRLTVL.

The table lists this clone with many counts. The read is 3 residues too short to cover the CDR3 end, so that end is filled in from the germline J gene. The rearrangement uses TRBV5-5 and TRBJ1-1, with D perhaps matching TRBD1 (5 bases). Germline-derived CDR1 and CDR2 are SGHKS and YYEKEE (reference sequence). Trimming stripped 3 bases from V and 6 bases from J, with 15 bases between. This CDR3 region has 14 residues. The CDR3 reads CASSSLRGSAEAFF. The part of the CDR3 DNA that was read is TGTGCCAGCAGCTCACTTAGGGGATCCGCTGAA.

This clone was seen at least ten times. From the germline J gene comes the end of the CDR3, since the read stops 3 residues before it. The chain carries TRBV11-3 and TRBJ1-1; D gene uncertain. CDR1 and CDR2 from the germline V gene are SGHNT and YENEEA. V lost 1 base, J lost 4 bases, and 7 bases lay in between. The CDR3 covers 13 residues. Partial CDR3 DNA: TGTGCCAGCAGCTTAGGTACCGGCACTGAA. It encodes CASSLGTGTE. The full CDR3 protein is CASSLGTGTEAFF.

This clone was seen at least ten times. The read is 3 residues too short to cover the CDR3 end, so that end is filled in from the germline J gene. The V and J genes are TRBV20-1 and TRBJ2-5, with 8 bases that match TRBD2. Germline values: CDR1 DFQATT, CDR2 SNEGSKA (reference sequence). CDR3 length equals 15 residues. The V gene end was trimmed by 3 bases and the J gene end by 5 bases; junction bases not matched to a gene: 11. The sequenced CDR3 bases are TGCAGTGCTAGCCCTCTGGCGGGGGGCGGGGAGACC. As protein: CSASPLAGGGET. The CDR3 reads in full as CSASPLAGGGETQYF.

About this clone itself: The read is 3 residues too short to cover the CDR3 end, so that end is filled in from the germline J gene. The V gene is TRBV20-1, the J gene TRBJ2-5, with D hard to call. V lost 1 base to trimming and J lost 4 bases, with 10 bases between them. The germline CDR1 and CDR2 sequences are DFQATT and SNEGSKA (reference sequence). This CDR3 is built from 13 residues. CDR3 DNA (partial): TGCAGTGCTAGAGCTCGAGTCGGAGAGACC. As protein: CSARARVGET. The CDR3 reads in full as CSARARVGETQYF.

This clone was counted ten times or more. The CDR3 loop reads CAISEAGELNFGTQYF. The sequenced part of the CDR3 DNA is TGTGCCATCAGTGAGGCGGGGGAACTCAACTTCGGGACC. The chain employs TRBV10-3 and TRBJ2-5, with 7 bases identical to TRBD2. The read finishes 3 residues shy of the CDR3 end, and the germline J gene is used to complete it. From germline, CDR1 is ENHRY and CDR2 SYGVKD. The CDR3 totals 16 residues. V dropped 2 bases and J dropped 7; count of bases not matched to a gene: 13.

This clone was picked up many times. The read ends 3 residues early relative to the CDR3; the germline J gene fills the gap. The rearrangement uses TRBV5-1 and TRBJ2-1; D uncertain. Per germline, CDR1 SGHRS and CDR2 YFSETQ. V gave up 4 bases and J gave up 4 bases, with 6 bases separating them. This CDR3 has 12 residues. The DNA read from the CDR3 is TGCGCCAGCAGCCGCAGGTACAATGAG. Protein: CASSRRYNE. Given in full, the CDR3 is CASSRRYNEQFF.

This clone was recorded at least ten times. The CDR3 end is not reached by the read, which stops 3 residues before it; the germline J gene fills it in. This chain links TRBV29-1 with TRBJ1-2, with a tentative D call TRBD1 (5 bases). Trimming stripped 1 base from V and 5 bases from J, with 14 bases between. The CDR3 runs to 14 residues. Per the germline V gene, CDR1 is SQVTM and CDR2 is ANQGSEA. The sequenced CDR3 bases are TGCAGCGTTGAAGTGGTGCAGGGAGGGTATGGC. This sequence encodes CSVEVVQGGYG. The entire CDR3 reads CSVEVVQGGYGYTF.

This clone was picked up many times. The missing CDR3 end, 3 residues past where the read stops, is filled in from the germline J gene. This chain links TRBV12-3 or TRBV12-4 with TRBJ1-5; D ambiguous. CDR3 length equals 14 residues. Trimming took off 6 bases at V and 7 bases at J, with 16 bases between the two ends. CDR3 sequence: CASSIDTDPQPQHF. CDR3 DNA (partial): TGTGCCAGCAGCATCGACACCGACCCCCAGCCC.

A note on this clone: The read finishes 3 residues shy of the CDR3 end, and the germline J gene is used to complete it. J is TRBJ2-1 and V is TRBV5-1, with D possibly TRBD1 on 5 matching bases. The germline V and J ends were trimmed by 1 base and 9 bases, with 8 bases remaining between them. This CDR3 region has 12 residues. CDR1 and CDR2 (germline): SGHRS, YFSETQ. The CDR3 spells CASSLTGSEQFF. The sequenced CDR3 bases are TGCGCCAGCAGCTTGACAGGAAGTGAG.

This clone was picked up many times. The CDR3 is cut off 3 residues early in the read; its end comes from the germline J gene. This sequence joins TRBV20-1 and TRBJ2-7, with D tentatively TRBD2 (6 bases). This CDR3 is built from 13 residues. V lost 3 bases to trimming and J lost 0 bases, with 9 bases between them. The germline CDR1 and CDR2 sequences are DFQATT and SNEGSKA (reference sequence). The part of the CDR3 DNA that was read is TGCAGTGCTAGCGGGGGTTACTCCTACGAG. Translated, it gives CSASGGYSYE. The whole CDR3 protein is CSASGGYSYEQYF.

This clone has at least ten counts. The read stops 3 residues short of the end of the CDR3; the missing end is completed from the germline J gene. The chain links TRBV14 to TRBJ1-6; TRBD1 matches at 9 bases. The CDR3 is 18 residues long. Trimming at V came to 1 base and at J to 1 base, leaving 5 bases not matched to a gene. Germline CDR1 is SGHDN and CDR2 is FVKESK. The CDR3 here is CASSQVLTGGSYNSPLHF. The CDR3 DNA, read in part, is TGTGCCAGCAGCCAAGTGTTGACAGGGGGGTCCTATAATTCACCC.

This clone was seen ten or more times. The sequence runs out 3 residues before the end of the CDR3; the remainder is reconstructed from the germline J gene. The V gene is TRBV5-1, the J gene TRBJ1-1; possible D gene TRBD1, 5 bases. The CDR3 runs to 15 residues. CDR1 is SGHRS, CDR2 YFSETQ, per germline. V was shortened by 4 bases and J by 1 base, with 14 bases between the two germline ends. This CDR3 reads CASSPRTRQNTEAFF. The sequenced part of the CDR3 DNA is TGCGCCAGCAGCCCGAGGACAAGGCAGAACACTGAA.

This clone has at least ten counts. The read falls 3 residues short of the CDR3 end, and the missing part is taken from the germline J gene. This chain joins TRBV5-1 and TRBJ1-4; 8 nucleotides align to TRBD1. The ends lost 4 bases at V and 8 bases at J; junction bases unmatched: 10. Germline CDR1 is SGHRS and CDR2 is YFSETQ. This CDR3 has 15 amino acids. The CDR3 DNA, read in part, is TGCGCCAGCAGCAACCAGGGGGCGGAGAGGGAAAAA. Translated: CASSNQGAEREK. The whole CDR3 protein reads CASSNQGAEREKLFF.